Following are 5 T cell receptor beta chains from one sample sequenced in a study of CD8+ T cells in alopecia areata. Collected material from alopecia areata patients comprised lesional scalp punch biopsies and peripheral blood. Sequencing used cDNA as its template, made by extracting RNA and reverse transcribing it. The data were produced by immunoSEQ multiplex PCR, yet TCRdb's version contains in-frame clones alone and is incomplete. Here the sample spans 6,500 to 8,000 clones, around 50% being singletons. Sequenced here: skin, sampled at week 0. The receptors here all came from a human donor with alopecia areata.

This clone was counted between two and nine times. CDR3 in amino acids: CASSQDPRTGLGQPQHF. The DNA for the CDR3 is TGTGCCAGCAGCCAAGATCCCAGGACAGGGTTAGGTCAGCCCCAGCATTTT. This sequence joins TRBV7-2 and TRBJ1-5; 8 bases fit TRBD1. CDR3 length: 17 amino acids. Per the germline V gene, CDR1 is SGHTA and CDR2 is FQGNSA. The V and J ends lost 5 bases and 6 bases, in that order; junction bases with no gene match: 15.

This clone was counted only a few times. The V gene is TRBV7-9, the J gene TRBJ2-5; weak D call: TRBD1 (6 bases). CDR3 size: 14 residues. V lost 1 base to trimming and J lost 6 bases, with 12 bases between them. Germline-derived CDR1 and CDR2 are SEHNR and FQNEAQ (reference sequence). CDR3 protein: CASSLGTGSQTQYF. Here the CDR3 DNA reads TGTGCCAGCAGCTTAGGAACAGGGAGTCAGACCCAGTACTTC.

In its sample, this clone is medium-sized. The identical CDR3 is also encoded by other nucleotide sequences in the sample. V usage is TRBV4-1 and J usage is TRBJ1-5; D gene uncertain. Trimming left V 0 bases short and J 0 bases short, with 6 bases between. CDR3 size: 15 residues. Germline values: CDR1 MGHRA, CDR2 YSYEKL. The DNA of the CDR3 is TGCGCCAGCAGCCAAGAGGGGAATAGCAATCAGCCCCAGCATTTT. Protein: CASSQEGNSNQPQHF.

V is TRBV15 and J is TRBJ2-7; 7 bases are a match to TRBD1. CDR1 is LNHNV and CDR2 is YYDKDF in the germline V gene (reference sequence). The CDR3 loop spans 15 amino acids. Trimming cost V 5 bases and J 0 bases; bases outside gene matches: 7. Here the CDR3 reads CATSVGDSYSYEQYF. CDR3 nucleotides: TGTGCCACCAGCGTAGGGGACAGCTACTCCTACGAGCAGTACTTC.

The V gene is TRBV30, the J gene TRBJ2-5; D uncertain. The V gene lost 2 bases and the J gene lost 4 bases, with 14 bases spanning the gap. The CDR3 loop spans 14 amino acids. Germline CDR1 GTSNPN, CDR2 SVGIG (reference sequence). CDR3 amino acids: CAWSPDLNRETQYF. As DNA, the CDR3 is TGTGCCTGGAGTCCCGATCTAAACCGAGAGACCCAGTACTTC.